A selection of T cell receptor beta chains follows, all from one sample in a study of blood T cells in healthy people across ages. TCRdb used MiXCR to reprocess the 5' RACE reads, holding one entry per CDR3 protein. The sample consists of about 720,000 distinct CDR3 sequences, around a fifth of them appearing once. Sequencing used blood. All receptors derive from a man between 65 and 85 years old in good health. The CDR3 runs from the conserved cysteine through the conserved F or W. Fields, in order: clone size, D gene, J gene, V gene, CDR3 DNA, CDR3 protein. D genes are given only for firm matches. Clone sizes are given selectively: once, few, many, or a class where the clone is expanded.

>few|TRBD2|TRBJ2-5|TRBV12-3/TRBV12-4
TGTGCCAGCAGTTATCGGACTAGCGGTAAAGAGACCCAGTACTTC
CASSYRTSGKETQYF
>.|TRBD2|TRBJ2-6|TRBV20-1
TGCAGTGCTAGAGCTCTAGCGGTCTCTGGGGCCAACGTCCTGACTTTC
CSARALAVSGANVLTF
>.|.|TRBJ1-2|TRBV5-5
TGTGCCAGCAGCCCCCAAACCCACGACAATGATGTTAAGACGCGGGGACCATATGGCTACACCTTC
CASSPQTHDNDVKTRGPYGYTF
>few|.|TRBJ1-3|TRBV18
TGTGCCAGCTCACCAATCAGCACCTCCAGTGGGGACACCATATATTTT
CASSPISTSSGDTIYF
>.|.|TRBJ1-4|TRBV4-1
TGCGCCAGCAGCCAAGAGGGGGAGGGGGTTTGTTTT
CASSQEGEGVCF
>.|.|TRBJ1-1|TRBV7-9
TGTGCCAGCAGCTTATCCTTGACAGAGTACACTGAAGCTTTCTTT
CASSLSLTEYTEAFF
>.|TRBD1|TRBJ2-1|TRBV20-1
TGCAGTGCCACTGGACAGGGTGGGTACTACAATGAGCAGTTCTTC
CSATGQGGYYNEQFF
>few|.|TRBJ2-1|TRBV14
TGTGCCAGCAGCGAAGAGCAGGGAATAAGGTATGAGCAGTTCTTC
CASSEEQGIRYEQFF
>few|.|TRBJ1-6|TRBV20-1
TGCAGTGCTCCTAATGGGGCACATCTCCACTTT
CSAPNGAHLHF
>.|TRBD2|TRBJ2-5|TRBV5-1
TGCGCCAGCAGCTTGGCTAGCGGGGGATCAGAGACCCAGTACTTC
CASSLASGGSETQYF
>.|TRBD2|TRBJ2-4|TRBV10-3
TGTGCCATCAGTGACCCTACTAGCGGGAAAGCCAAAAACATTCAGTACTTC
CAISDPTSGKAKNIQYF
>few|.|TRBJ1-1|TRBV29-1
TGCAGCGTTGCGGAGGGGGACGGACGCGCTTTCTTT
CSVAEGDGRAFF
>few|.|TRBJ2-5|TRBV29-1
TGCAGCGTTACCAGACGGGAGACCCAGTACTTC
CSVTRRETQYF
>few|.|TRBJ1-1|TRBV12-3/TRBV12-4
TGTGCCAGCAGTTTAAGGATAATGAACACTGAAGCTTTCTTT
CASSLRIMNTEAFF
>.|TRBD1|TRBJ1-1|TRBV5-1
TGCGCCAGTACCTTCGACAGGGCGAACACTGAAGCTTTCTTT
CASTFDRANTEAFF
>.|.|TRBJ2-2|TRBV5-1
TGCGCCAGCAGCCCCGGCAGTCCTGCTACTACCCGCAACACCGGGGAGCTGTTTTTT
CASSPGSPATTRNTGELFF
>.|.|TRBJ2-1|TRBV7-3
TGTGCCAGCAGCCTGCTTGGGACGGTCTACAATGAGCAGTTCTTC
CASSLLGTVYNEQFF
>.|.|TRBJ2-6|TRBV6-5
TGTGCCACATCGGGGACTCCTGGGGCCAACGTCCTGACTTTC
CATSGTPGANVLTF
>few|.|TRBJ1-2|TRBV6-5
TGTGCCAGCAGAAAATTAGAGCAGACTTCACTTTATGGCTACACCTTC
CASRKLEQTSLYGYTF
>.|.|TRBJ1-2|TRBV20-1
TGCAGTGCTAGAGCGGGGGGCAAGGGCTATGGCTACACCTTC
CSARAGGKGYGYTF
>.|TRBD1|TRBJ2-4|TRBV7-2
TGTGCCAGCAGCTCTCACCGGGACAGGTCCCATTTAGCCAAAAGCATTCAGTACTTC
CASSSHRDRSHLAKSIQYF
>many|TRBD2|TRBJ2-1|TRBV4-3
TGCGCCAGCAGCCAAGATCCAAGCGGGAGTCCTCCTTACAATGAGCAGTTCTTC
CASSQDPSGSPPYNEQFF
>many|.|TRBJ2-1|TRBV7-8
TGTGCCAGCAGCTTAGCCGGGCGGTACAATGAGCAGTTCTTC
CASSLAGRYNEQFF
>.|.|TRBJ2-2|TRBV9
TGTGCCAGCAGCGTAGATCCGTCGGACCCTAACACCGGGGAGCTGTTTTTT
CASSVDPSDPNTGELFF
>.|TRBD2|TRBJ2-5|TRBV7-7
TGTGCCAGCAGCTCTCTGACTAGCGGGGAATACCAAGAGACCCAGTACTTC
CASSSLTSGEYQETQYF
>.|.|TRBJ2-5|TRBV20-1
TGCAGTGCTAGACATCCGCTGGGGTACCAAGAGACCCAGTACTTC
CSARHPLGYQETQYF
>many|TRBD1|TRBJ2-5|TRBV12-3/TRBV12-4
TGTGCCAGCAGTTCAACCGACAGGGGGTTGGGAGAGACCCAGTACTTC
CASSSTDRGLGETQYF
>.|.|TRBJ2-5|TRBV7-2
TGTGCCAGCAGGAGGGGACTGACTCAAGAGACCCAGTACTTC
CASRRGLTQETQYF
>many|TRBD1|TRBJ2-7|TRBV10-3
TGTGCCATTTCCCAATCTACGGGACAGGGCTTCCACGAGCAGTACTTC
CAISQSTGQGFHEQYF
>few|TRBD1|TRBJ2-3|TRBV28
TGTGCCAGCAGGGACGGGACAGGGGTATCAGATACGCAGTATTTT
CASRDGTGVSDTQYF
>.|TRBD2|TRBJ2-3|TRBV20-1
TGCAGTGCCATAGGGTTAGCGGGGGCAACTATAGATACGCAGTATTTT
CSAIGLAGATIDTQYF
>.|TRBD1|TRBJ1-4|TRBV12-3/TRBV12-4
TGTGCCAGCAGTATGGGACAGGGTCGCGAAAAACTGTTTTTT
CASSMGQGREKLFF
>few|.|TRBJ2-7|TRBV5-1
TGCGCCAGCAGCTTGGTAGCGCAGGGAGCCGACGAGCAGTACTTC
CASSLVAQGADEQYF
>many|TRBD2|TRBJ2-1|TRBV28
TGTGCCACCAAGGGTAGCGGGGGGCCGGATGAGCAGTTCTTC
CATKGSGGPDEQFF
>few|.|TRBJ2-5|TRBV5-1
TGCGCCAGCAGCTTGAGACCGGGCCAAGAGACCCAGTACTTC
CASSLRPGQETQYF
>few|.|TRBJ2-1|TRBV11-2
TGTGCCAGCAGCCAAAGGGTGGGAGAGCAGTTCTTC
CASSQRVGEQFF
>many|.|TRBJ1-2|TRBV12-3/TRBV12-4
TGTGCCAGCAGTTTATTTGGAGATGGCTACACCTTC
CASSLFGDGYTF
>few|.|TRBJ2-5|TRBV11-2
TGTGCCAGCAGCTTAGAACTTGGGCAGGGCAGAGAGACCCAGTACTTC
CASSLELGQGRETQYF
>many|.|TRBJ1-2|TRBV28
TGTGCCAGCAGTTCCTATTATGGCTACACCTTC
CASSSYYGYTF
>.|TRBD2|TRBJ2-1|TRBV18
TGTGCCAGCTCACCACCGATCGGACTAGCGGGGCTCTCAAGGAATGAGCAGTTCTTC
CASSPPIGLAGLSRNEQFF
>.|.|TRBJ1-4|TRBV29-1
TGCAGCGTCCAACTGAAATCTGAAAAACTGTTTTTT
CSVQLKSEKLFF
>.|.|TRBJ1-2|TRBV27
TGTGCCAGCAGTTTACAGGGATGGAGGAACTATGGCTACACCTTC
CASSLQGWRNYGYTF
>.|TRBD2|TRBJ2-1|TRBV12-3/TRBV12-4
TGTGCCGGCACCCAACTTTCCCTAGCGGGAGTACTCTACAATGAGCAGTTCTTC
CAGTQLSLAGVLYNEQFF
>few|.|TRBJ1-1|TRBV29-1
TGCAGCGTTGAAGTTGCGGGGCGTGGGAACACTGAAGCTTTCTTT
CSVEVAGRGNTEAFF
>.|TRBD1|TRBJ1-5|TRBV20-1
TGCAGTGCTCTGGTCACAGGGGCCAATCAGCCCCAGCATTTT
CSALVTGANQPQHF
>few|.|TRBJ1-2|TRBV29-1
TGCAGCGTTGAAGGCCGGGGACGAGGCTATGGCTACACCTTC
CSVEGRGRGYGYTF
>.|.|TRBJ1-4|TRBV18
TGTGCCAGCTCACCCGCGAGGGCAGGAAATAATGAAAAACTGTTTTTT
CASSPARAGNNEKLFF
>few|.|TRBJ2-1|TRBV6-1
TGTGCCAGCAGTGAGACTACCGCGGGGTACAATGAGCAGTTCTTC
CASSETTAGYNEQFF
>few|.|TRBJ1-2|TRBV2
TGTGCCAGCAGTGAATCGACAGTTCGTGGCTACACCTTC
CASSESTVRGYTF